This T cell receptor beta chain was sequenced during a study of identical twins. At least ten counts were recorded for this clonotype. TCRdb independently ran MiXCR on the 5' RACE reads; one entry per CDR3 protein. This sample has about 900,000 distinct CDR3 sequences, with roughly an eighth found just once. CDR1 is KGHDR, CDR2 SFDVKD, per germline. The CDR3 spans 14 residues. Trimming pared 6 bases from V and 5 bases from J, leaving 15 bases between. These same records also appear under a second study, on yellow fever vaccine responses in identical twins.

This TCR was recovered from a young woman in good health. The sample was PBMCs. The V call is TRBV24-1, the J call TRBJ2-5; tentatively, D is TRBD2 (6 bases). In nucleotides, the CDR3 is TGTGCCACCAGTCGCGGCGGGGTGTTCGAGACCCAGTACTTC. It translates to CATSRGGVFETQYF.